The present T cell receptor beta chain was sequenced within a study of shared clonotypes between healthy human individuals. Study-wide background: There were three CD4 naive, three CD4 memory, two CD8 naive and one CD8 memory plates per donor. Study-wide points: Only blood samples were collected, and tissue repertoires likely differ. Naive subsets generally exceeded memory subsets in estimated richness.

TCRdb's copy holds only in-frame clones and misses some; the assay was immunoSEQ multiplex PCR. The data show over a million clones, around 97% seen once. Notes on this clone: Its antigen is unknown.

V lost 5 bases and J 3 bases, leaving 11 bases between the germline ends. CDR1 MDHEN and CDR2 SYDVKM come from the germline V gene. The CDR3 length is 13 residues. The sequencing input was naive CD4+ T cells sorted from blood. The sample's subset: CD45RA+ positively selected. This clonotype was sampled from a young man in good health. The chain joins TRBV28 to TRBJ2-7; D might be TRBD1 (5 bases). CDR3 DNA sequence: TGTGCCAGCAGTGTGGGGCCACGCTACGAGCAGTACTTC. It specifies CASSVGPRYEQYF.